This T cell receptor (beta chain) was retrieved from a study of metastatic and nonmetastatic thyroid tumors. Study-wide background: Across blood and tumor or nodule tissue, repertoires from malignant and benign thyroid patients were compared with one another.

TCRdb re-analyzed the PCR reads through MiXCR. The table has approximately 25,000 clones, about 24% seen once. There are 14 residues in the CDR3. Germline V CDR1 and CDR2: SEHNR, FQNEAQ (reference sequence). Each patient came to thyroid surgery without any prior treatment (of any kind). A few counts support this clone. Germline and junction disagree at one end, which may indicate a read error. The chain employs TRBV7-9 and TRBJ1-1; D perhaps matches TRBD1 (5 bases). The sample taken for sequencing was blood. The origin of this receptor is a male donor with papillary thyroid cancer or a benign thyroid nodule (not recorded which). Some clones in this sample may be carry-over from other donors' samples. This chain's CDR3 is CASLAGTVNTEAFF. The CDR3 DNA sequence: TGTGCCAGCCTAGCAGGGACGGTGAACACTGAGGCTTTCTTT.